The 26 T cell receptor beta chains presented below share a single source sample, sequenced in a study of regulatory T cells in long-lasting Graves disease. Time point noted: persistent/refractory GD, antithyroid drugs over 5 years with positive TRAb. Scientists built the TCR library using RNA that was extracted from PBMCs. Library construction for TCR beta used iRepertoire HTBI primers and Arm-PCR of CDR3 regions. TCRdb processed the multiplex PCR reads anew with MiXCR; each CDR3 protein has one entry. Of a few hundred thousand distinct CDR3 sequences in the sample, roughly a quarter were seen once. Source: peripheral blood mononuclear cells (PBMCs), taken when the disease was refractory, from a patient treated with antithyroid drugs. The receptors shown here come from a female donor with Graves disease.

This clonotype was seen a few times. The CDR3 DNA follows: TGTGCCAGCAGCGCCGACGGGGGGGTCACTGAAGCTTTCTTT. This encodes CASSADGGVTEAFF. The chain combines TRBV3-1 with TRBJ1-1; tentatively, D is TRBD1 (5 bases). The CDR3 contains 14 residues. CDR1 is LGHDT and CDR2 is YNNKEL in the germline V gene (reference sequence). V gave up 5 bases and J gave up 4 bases, with 14 bases separating them.

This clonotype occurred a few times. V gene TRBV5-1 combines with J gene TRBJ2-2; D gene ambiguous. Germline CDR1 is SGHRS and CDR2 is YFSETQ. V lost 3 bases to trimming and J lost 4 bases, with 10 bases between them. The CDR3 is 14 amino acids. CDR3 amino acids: CASSWALTTGELFF. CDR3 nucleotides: TGCGCCAGCAGCTGGGCGCTGACCACCGGGGAGCTGTTTTTT.

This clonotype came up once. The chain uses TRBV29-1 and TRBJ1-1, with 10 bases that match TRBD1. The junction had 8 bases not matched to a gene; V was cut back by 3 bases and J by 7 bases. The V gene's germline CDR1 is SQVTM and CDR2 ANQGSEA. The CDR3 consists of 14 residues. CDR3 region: CSVEFGTGAFEAFF. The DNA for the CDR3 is TGCAGCGTTGAGTTCGGGACAGGGGCTTTTGAAGCTTTCTTT.

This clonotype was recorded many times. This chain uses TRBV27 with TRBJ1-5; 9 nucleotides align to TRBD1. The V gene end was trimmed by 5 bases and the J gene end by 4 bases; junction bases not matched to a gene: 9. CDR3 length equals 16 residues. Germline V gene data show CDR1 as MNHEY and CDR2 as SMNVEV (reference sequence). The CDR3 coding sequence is TGTGCCAGCAGTACAAACATGACAGGGGGAAATCAGCCCCAGCATTTT. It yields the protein CASSTNMTGGNQPQHF.

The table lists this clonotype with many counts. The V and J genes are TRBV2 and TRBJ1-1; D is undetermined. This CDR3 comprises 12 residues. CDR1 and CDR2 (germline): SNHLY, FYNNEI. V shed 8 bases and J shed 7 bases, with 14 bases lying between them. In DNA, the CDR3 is TGTGCCAGCCGACGCTGGGCTTTTGAAGCTTTCTTT. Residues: CASRRWAFEAFF.

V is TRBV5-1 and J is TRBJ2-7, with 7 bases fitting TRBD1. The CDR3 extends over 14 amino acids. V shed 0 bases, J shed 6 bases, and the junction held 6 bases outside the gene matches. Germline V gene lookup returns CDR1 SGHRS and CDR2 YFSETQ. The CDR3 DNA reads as TGCGCCAGCAGCTTGGCTGGACAGGTTTTCGAGCAGTACTTC. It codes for CASSLAGQVFEQYF.

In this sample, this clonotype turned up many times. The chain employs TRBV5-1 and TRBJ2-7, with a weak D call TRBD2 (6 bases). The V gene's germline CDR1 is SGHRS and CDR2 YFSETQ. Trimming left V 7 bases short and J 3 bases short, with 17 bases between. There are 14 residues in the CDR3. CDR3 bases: TGCGCCAGCGAATCAGGGACTGGGCACTACGAGCAGTACTTC. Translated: CASESGTGHYEQYF.

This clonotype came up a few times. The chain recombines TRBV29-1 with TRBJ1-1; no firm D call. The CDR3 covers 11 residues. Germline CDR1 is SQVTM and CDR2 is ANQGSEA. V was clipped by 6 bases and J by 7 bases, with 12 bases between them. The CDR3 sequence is CSVHQVNEAFF. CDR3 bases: TGCAGCGTCCACCAGGTTAATGAAGCTTTCTTT.

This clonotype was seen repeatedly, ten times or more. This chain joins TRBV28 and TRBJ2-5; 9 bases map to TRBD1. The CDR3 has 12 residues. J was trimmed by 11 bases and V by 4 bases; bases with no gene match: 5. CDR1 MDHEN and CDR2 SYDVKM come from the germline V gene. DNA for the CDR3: TGTGCCAGCAGTTGGGACAGGGAATTGCAGTACTTC. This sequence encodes CASSWDRELQYF.

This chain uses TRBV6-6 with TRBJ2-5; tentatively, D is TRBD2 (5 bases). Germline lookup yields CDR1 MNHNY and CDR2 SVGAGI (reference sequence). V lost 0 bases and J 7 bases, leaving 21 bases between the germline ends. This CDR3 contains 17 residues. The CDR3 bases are TGTGCCAGCAGTTACTCGATGGGGAGTTTCCTTCCAACGACCCAGTACTTC. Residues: CASSYSMGSFLPTTQYF.

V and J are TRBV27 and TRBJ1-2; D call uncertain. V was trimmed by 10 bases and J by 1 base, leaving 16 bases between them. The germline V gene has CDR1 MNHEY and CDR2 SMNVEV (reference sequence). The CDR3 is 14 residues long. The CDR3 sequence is CATTRVGGNYGYTF. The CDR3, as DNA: TGTGCCACCACGAGGGTGGGAGGTAACTATGGCTACACCTTC.

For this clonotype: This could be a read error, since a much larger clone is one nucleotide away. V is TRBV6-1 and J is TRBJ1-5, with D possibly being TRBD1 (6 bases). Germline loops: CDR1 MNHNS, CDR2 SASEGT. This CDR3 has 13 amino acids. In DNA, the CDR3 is TGTGTCAGCGGGGAGGACAGTCATCAGCCCCAGCATTTT. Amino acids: CVSGEDSHQPQHF.

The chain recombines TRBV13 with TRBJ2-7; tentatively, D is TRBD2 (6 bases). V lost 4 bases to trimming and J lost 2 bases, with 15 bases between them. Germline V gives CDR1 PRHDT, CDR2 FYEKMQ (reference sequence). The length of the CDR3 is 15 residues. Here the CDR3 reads CASSSLALGAYEQYF. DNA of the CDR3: TGTGCCAGCAGCTCACTAGCCCTTGGGGCCTACGAGCAGTACTTC.

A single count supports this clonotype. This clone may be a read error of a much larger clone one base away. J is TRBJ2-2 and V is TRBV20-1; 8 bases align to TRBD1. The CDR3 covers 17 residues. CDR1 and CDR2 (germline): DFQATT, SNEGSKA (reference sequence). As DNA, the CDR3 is TGCAGTGCTAGAGACAGGGACAGGACCCTTTACACCGGGGAGCCGTTTTTT. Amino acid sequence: CSARDRDRTLYTGEPFF.

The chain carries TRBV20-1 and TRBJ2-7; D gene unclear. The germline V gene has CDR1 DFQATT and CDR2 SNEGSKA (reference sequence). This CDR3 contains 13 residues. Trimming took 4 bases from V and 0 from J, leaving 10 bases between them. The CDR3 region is CSANYFNSYEQYF. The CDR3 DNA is TGCAGTGCTAATTATTTTAACTCCTACGAGCAGTACTTC.

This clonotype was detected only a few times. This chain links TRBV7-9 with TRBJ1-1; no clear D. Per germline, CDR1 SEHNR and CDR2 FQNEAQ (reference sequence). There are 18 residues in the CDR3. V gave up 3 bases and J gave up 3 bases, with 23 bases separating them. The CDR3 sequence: CASSFLNRAERRDTEAFF. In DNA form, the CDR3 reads TGTGCCAGCAGCTTCCTTAACCGGGCCGAAAGAAGAGACACTGAAGCTTTCTTT.

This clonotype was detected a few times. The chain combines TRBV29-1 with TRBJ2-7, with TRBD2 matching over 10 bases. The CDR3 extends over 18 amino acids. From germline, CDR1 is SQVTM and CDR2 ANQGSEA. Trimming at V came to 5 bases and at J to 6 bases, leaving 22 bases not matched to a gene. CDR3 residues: CSVYWASGRGVRTSEQYF. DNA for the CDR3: TGCAGCGTTTATTGGGCTAGCGGGAGAGGGGTGAGGACGAGCGAGCAGTACTTC.

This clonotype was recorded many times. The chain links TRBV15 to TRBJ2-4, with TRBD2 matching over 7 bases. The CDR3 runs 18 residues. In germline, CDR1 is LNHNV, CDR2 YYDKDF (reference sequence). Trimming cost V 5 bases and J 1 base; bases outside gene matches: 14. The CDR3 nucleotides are TGTGCCACCAGCCACTACGGCGGGAGTTCGTCTGCCAAAAACATTCAGTACTTC. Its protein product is CATSHYGGSSSAKNIQYF.

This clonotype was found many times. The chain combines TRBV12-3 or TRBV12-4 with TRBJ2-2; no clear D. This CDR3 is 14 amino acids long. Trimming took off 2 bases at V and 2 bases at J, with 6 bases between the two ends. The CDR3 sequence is CASSLLHNTGELFF. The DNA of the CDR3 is TGTGCCAGCAGTTTATTACATAACACCGGGGAGCTGTTTTTT.

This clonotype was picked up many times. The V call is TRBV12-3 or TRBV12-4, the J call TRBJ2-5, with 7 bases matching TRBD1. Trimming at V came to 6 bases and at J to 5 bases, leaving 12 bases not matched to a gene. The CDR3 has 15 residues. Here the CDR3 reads CASSLGTAAGETQYF. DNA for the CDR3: TGTGCCAGCAGCCTCGGGACAGCCGCAGGCGAGACCCAGTACTTC.

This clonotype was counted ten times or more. The CDR3 nucleotides read TGCAGCGTTGTCGATCAGGAGGCTGCTACCTACGAGCAGTACTTC. Protein product: CSVVDQEAATYEQYF. This chain joins TRBV29-1 and TRBJ2-7; D may be TRBD2 (5 bases). Germline V gives CDR1 SQVTM, CDR2 ANQGSEA. CDR3 size: 15 residues. The ends were cut back, 4 bases at V and 2 bases at J, with 18 bases in the middle.

CDR3 bases: TGTGCCAGCAGCTTAAGGCCAGTGGGGCAGGGCTCGGGCACTGAAGCTTTCTTT. Protein sequence: CASSLRPVGQGSGTEAFF. The chain joins TRBV7-3 to TRBJ1-1; D perhaps matches TRBD1 (5 bases). Trimming removed 1 base at V and 4 bases at J, with 22 bases between. Germline V CDR1 and CDR2: SGHTA, FQGTGA. This CDR3 contains 18 residues.

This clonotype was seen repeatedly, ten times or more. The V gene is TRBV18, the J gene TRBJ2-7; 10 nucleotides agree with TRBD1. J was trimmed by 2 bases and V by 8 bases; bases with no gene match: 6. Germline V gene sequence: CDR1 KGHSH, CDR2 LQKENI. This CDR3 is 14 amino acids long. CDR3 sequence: CASSPGTGAYEQYF. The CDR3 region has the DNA TGTGCCAGCAGTCCCGGGACAGGGGCCTACGAGCAGTACTTC.

DNA for the CDR3: TGTGCCAGCAGCAACTTACCGGGACAGAATTACAATGAGCAGTTCTTC. Encoded protein: CASSNLPGQNYNEQFF. The rearrangement links TRBV7-3 to TRBJ2-1; the match to TRBD1 covers 7 bases. The CDR3 spans 16 residues. CDR1 is SGHTA, CDR2 FQGTGA, per germline. The V segment lost 5 bases and the J segment 4 bases; nucleotides outside the gene matches: 11.

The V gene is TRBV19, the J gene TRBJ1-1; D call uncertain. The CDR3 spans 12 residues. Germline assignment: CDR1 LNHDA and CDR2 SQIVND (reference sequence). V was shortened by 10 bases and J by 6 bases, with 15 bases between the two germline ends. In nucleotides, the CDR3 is TGTGCCACTACGGACCGTCCCTCTGAAGCTTTCTTT. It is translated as CATTDRPSEAFF.

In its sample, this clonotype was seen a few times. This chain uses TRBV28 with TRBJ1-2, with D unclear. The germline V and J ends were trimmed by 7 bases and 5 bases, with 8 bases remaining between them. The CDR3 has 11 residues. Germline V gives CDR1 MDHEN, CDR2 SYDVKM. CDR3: CASNIGYGYTF. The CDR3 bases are TGTGCCAGCAACATTGGGTATGGCTACACCTTC.